The 4 T cell receptor beta chains below all came from one sample that was sequenced in a study of CD8+ T cells in alopecia areata. Extraction of RNA preceded its reverse transcription into cDNA, which served as the sequencing template. Clones were read by immunoSEQ multiplex PCR, and TCRdb kept only the in-frame ones, dropping some. The sample holds 93,000 or so clones; 85% to 90% are singletons and the top ten take 11%. Treatment given: oral pan-JAK inhibitor, 5-10 mg twice daily. Source: CD8+ T cells sorted from blood, taken around week 30, from a patient treated with tofacitinib. These TCRs come from a human donor with alopecia areata.

The chain combines TRBV6-4 with TRBJ2-2; D perhaps matches TRBD1 (5 bases). This CDR3 has 13 residues. Germline CDR1 is MRHNA and CDR2 is SNTAGT. Trimming cost V 10 bases and J 4 bases, with 13 bases left between them. CDR3 DNA: TGTGCCAACCTGACAGCAATCACCGGGGAGCTGTTTTTT. It translates to CANLTAITGELFF.

CDR3 in amino acids: CASSQGQGADTQYF. The CDR3 DNA reads TGTGCCAGCAGCCAGGGACAGGGGGCAGATACGCAGTATTTT. This chain connects TRBV6-6 to TRBJ2-3, with 11 bases aligning to TRBD1. Trimming cost V 6 bases and J 4 bases; bases outside gene matches: 3. This CDR3 spans 14 amino acids. From germline, CDR1 is MNHNY and CDR2 SVGAGI (reference sequence).

The rearrangement uses TRBV27 and TRBJ2-3; 12 bases match TRBD2. Germline-derived CDR1 and CDR2 are MNHEY and SMNVEV (reference sequence). This CDR3 contains 15 residues. V lost 5 bases to trimming and J lost 6 bases; unmatched junction nucleotides: 6. The CDR3 region is CASSKTSGSGDTQYF. CDR3 DNA sequence: TGTGCCAGCAGTAAGACTAGCGGGAGTGGGGATACGCAGTATTTT.

The chain joins TRBV5-6 to TRBJ2-1, with D perhaps assigned TRBD1 or TRBD2 (5 bases each). V lost 0 bases and J 3 bases, leaving 16 bases between the germline ends. The CDR3 has 17 residues. Germline CDR1 is SGHDT and CDR2 is YYEEEE. The CDR3 loop reads CASSLDGAGPRYNEQFF. The CDR3 DNA reads TGTGCCAGCAGCTTGGATGGGGCGGGTCCACGCTACAATGAGCAGTTCTTC.